The clone carrying this T cell receptor (beta chain) occurred a few times. Its cognate antigen is unknown. This entry belongs to a study of OX40 agonist ivuxolimab in advanced cancers. Some clones are missing from TCRdb's copy, which holds only in-frame ones; the method was immunoSEQ multiplex PCR. Counted here are roughly 46,000 clones, approximately 90% occurring once; the ten biggest clones make up around 0.68%. Study-wide points: Low levels of normalized T-cell clonal expansion also appeared in some nonresponders.

The CDR3 is 14 residues long. V lost 4 bases and J lost 5; bases outside the gene matches: 6. Germline CDR1 reads SGHNT; CDR2 reads YYREEE (reference sequence). This receptor was obtained from an adult with an advanced solid tumor such as melanoma, head and neck, liver or kidney cancer. The sequences come from CD4+ or CD8+ T cells sorted from blood, collected in a trial of the OX40 agonist ivuxolimab. This chain links TRBV5-4 with TRBJ2-1; 7 bases match TRBD2. The CDR3 DNA reads TGTGCCAGCAGCCCAGCGGGGATAAACAATGAGCAGTTCTTC. Translating it yields CASSPAGINNEQFF.